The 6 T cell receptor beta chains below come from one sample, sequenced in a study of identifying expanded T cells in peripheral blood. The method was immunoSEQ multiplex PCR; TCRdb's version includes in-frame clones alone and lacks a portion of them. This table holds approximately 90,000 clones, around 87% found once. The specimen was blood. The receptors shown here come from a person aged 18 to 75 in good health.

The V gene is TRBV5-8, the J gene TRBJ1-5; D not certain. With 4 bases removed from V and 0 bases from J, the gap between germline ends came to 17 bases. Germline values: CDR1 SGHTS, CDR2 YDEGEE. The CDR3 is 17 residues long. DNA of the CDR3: TGTGCCAGCAGCCCCGCCTGGGAGTACCTTAGCAATCAGCCCCAGCATTTT. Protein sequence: CASSPAWEYLSNQPQHF.

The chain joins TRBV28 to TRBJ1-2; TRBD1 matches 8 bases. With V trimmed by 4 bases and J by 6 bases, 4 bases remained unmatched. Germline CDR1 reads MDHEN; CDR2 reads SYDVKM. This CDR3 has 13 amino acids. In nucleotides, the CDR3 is TGTGCCAGCAGTTCCGGACAGGGCGATGGCTACACCTTC. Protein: CASSSGQGDGYTF.

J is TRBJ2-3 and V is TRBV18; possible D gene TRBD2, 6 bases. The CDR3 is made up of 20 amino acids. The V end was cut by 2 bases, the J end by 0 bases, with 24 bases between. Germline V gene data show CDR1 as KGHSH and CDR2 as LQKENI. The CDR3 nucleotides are TGTGCCAGCTCACCAGTCCCGGGCGGGGCCTTCGGACTTAGCACAGATACGCAGTATTTT. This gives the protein CASSPVPGGAFGLSTDTQYF.

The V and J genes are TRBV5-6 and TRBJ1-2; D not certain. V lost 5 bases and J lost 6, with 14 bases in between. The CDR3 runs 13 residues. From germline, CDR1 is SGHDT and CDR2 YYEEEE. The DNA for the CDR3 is TGTGCCAGCAGACTAGCACCTGGGCATGGCTACACCTTC. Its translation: CASRLAPGHGYTF. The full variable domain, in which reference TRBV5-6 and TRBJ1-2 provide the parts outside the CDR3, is DAGVTQSPTHLIKTRGQQVTLRCSPKSGHDTVSWYQQALGQGPQFIFQYYEEEERQRGNFPDRFSGHQFPNYSSELNVNALLLGDSALYLCASRLAPGHGYTFGSGTRLTVV.

The DNA for the CDR3 is TGTGCCAGCAGCTTTGGGCGACTAGCGGGGGGCCTACACAATGAGCAGTTCTTC. Protein sequence: CASSFGRLAGGLHNEQFF. The chain couples TRBV7-9 to TRBJ2-1, with TRBD2 matching over 13 bases. The junction had 10 bases not matched to a gene; V was cut back by 3 bases and J by 5 bases. This CDR3 spans 18 amino acids. Germline assignment: CDR1 SEHNR and CDR2 FQNEAQ (reference sequence). Full variable domain (outside the CDR3, taken from reference TRBV7-9 and TRBJ2-1): DTGVSQNPRHKITKRGQNVTFRCDPISEHNRLYWYRQTLGQGPEFLTYFQNEAQLEKSRLLSDRFSAERPKGSFSTLEIQRTEQGDSAMYLCASSFGRLAGGLHNEQFFGPGTRLTVL.

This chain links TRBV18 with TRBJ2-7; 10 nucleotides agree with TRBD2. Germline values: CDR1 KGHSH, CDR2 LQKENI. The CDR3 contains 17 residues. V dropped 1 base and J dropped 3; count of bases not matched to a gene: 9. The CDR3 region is CASSPLSPTSGIYEQYF. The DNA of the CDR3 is TGTGCCAGCTCACCACTCTCCCCAACTAGCGGGATCTACGAGCAGTACTTC.